This entry lists 13 T cell receptor beta chains sequenced from one sample in a study of cytomegalovirus exposure and HLA in healthy donors. A multiplex PCR was run with 60 Vbeta primers and 13 Jbeta primers. Using immunoSEQ multiplex PCR, the repertoire was profiled, and TCRdb retains in-frame clones only, with some absent. Here the sample spans about 65,000 clones, around 73% being singletons. The specimen was PBMCs. Source of these receptors: a girl aged 5-17 years in good health and CMV-seropositive.

This chain links TRBV27 with TRBJ1-5; 10 bases map to TRBD1. This CDR3 comprises 15 residues. The ends lost 7 bases at V and 2 bases at J; junction bases unmatched: 5. In germline, CDR1 is MNHEY, CDR2 SMNVEV (reference sequence). The CDR3 region is CASTAGTGGNQPQHF. The CDR3 region has the DNA TGTGCCAGCACCGCCGGGACAGGGGGCAATCAGCCCCAGCATTTT.

The rearrangement links TRBV5-1 to TRBJ2-7; TRBD2 matches 10 bases. Germline CDR1 is SGHRS and CDR2 is YFSETQ. The J segment lost 4 bases and the V segment lost 5 bases, leaving 3 bases of the junction unmatched. The CDR3 loop spans 13 amino acids. CDR3 sequence (DNA): TGCGCCAGCAGGCGGACTAGCGGATACGAGCAGTACTTC. This encodes CASRRTSGYEQYF. The complete variable domain, with remaining parts taken from reference TRBV5-1 and TRBJ2-7, reads KAGVTQTPRYLIKTRGQQVTLSCSPISGHRSVSWYQQTPGQGLQFLFEYFSETQRNKGNFPGRFSGRQFSNSRSEMNVSTLELGDSALYLCASRRTSGYEQYFGPGTRLTVT.

The chain couples TRBV6-5 to TRBJ2-7; 9 bases agree with TRBD2. The CDR3 runs 14 residues. CDR1 is MNHEY, CDR2 SVGAGI, per germline. Trimming took 5 bases from V and 3 from J; bases not matched to a gene: 5. DNA of the CDR3: TGTGCCAGCAGTACCGGAGCGGGGGGCTACGAGCAGTACTTC. Translating gives CASSTGAGGYEQYF.

The gene calls are TRBV19 and TRBJ2-2, with D possibly TRBD2 on 6 matching bases. V was cut by 7 bases and J by 0 bases, with 9 bases left in between. The CDR3 is 14 residues long. The germline V gene has CDR1 LNHDA and CDR2 SQIVND (reference sequence). The CDR3 sequence is CASKKRANTGELFF. CDR3 DNA: TGTGCCAGTAAAAAGCGGGCGAACACCGGGGAGCTGTTTTTT.

The J gene is TRBJ2-3, the V gene TRBV7-2; 8 nucleotides match TRBD1. This CDR3 region has 16 residues. V dropped 3 bases and J dropped 8; count of bases not matched to a gene: 13. The germline V gene encodes CDR1 SGHTA and CDR2 FQGNSA. The CDR3 reads CASSFSSGTGQGTQYF. DNA for the CDR3: TGTGCCAGCAGCTTTAGCTCCGGGACAGGTCAGGGTACGCAGTATTTT. The whole variable domain, remainder taken from reference TRBV7-2 and TRBJ2-3, is GAGVSQSPSNKVTEKGKDVELRCDPISGHTALYWYRQSLGQGLEFLIYFQGNSAPDKSGLPSDRFSAERTGGSVSTLTIQRTQQEDSAVYLCASSFSSGTGQGTQYFGPGTRLTVL.

The gene calls are TRBV5-1 and TRBJ2-1, with 8 bases matching TRBD1. The CDR3 loop spans 13 amino acids. The J segment lost 6 bases and the V segment lost 2 bases, leaving 1 base of the junction unmatched. The germline gives CDR1 SGHRS, CDR2 YFSETQ. The CDR3 DNA reads TGCGCCAGCAGCTTCGGACAGGGCAATGAGCAGTTCTTC. This gives the protein CASSFGQGNEQFF.

The chain links TRBV2 to TRBJ2-3; 7 bases are shared with TRBD2. This CDR3 contains 15 residues. V was clipped by 6 bases and J by 2 bases; unmatched bases: 8. Germline values: CDR1 SNHLY, CDR2 FYNNEI. CDR3 in DNA: TGTGCCAGCAGCTGGGGGGGACTAACCACAGATACGCAGTATTTT. It specifies CASSWGGLTTDTQYF.

J is TRBJ1-5 and V is TRBV25-1, with D hard to call. Germline-derived CDR1 and CDR2 are MGHDK and SYGVNS. The ends were cut back, 8 bases at V and 6 bases at J, with 8 bases in the middle. The CDR3 consists of 11 residues. Here the CDR3 reads CASGVTQPQHF. In DNA, the CDR3 is TGTGCCAGCGGAGTAACTCAGCCCCAGCATTTT.

This chain joins TRBV9 and TRBJ1-1, with 7 bases lining up with TRBD1. The V gene end was trimmed by 3 bases and the J gene end by 4 bases; junction bases not matched to a gene: 9. The germline gives CDR1 SGDLS, CDR2 YYNGEE. The CDR3 consists of 15 residues. The CDR3 region is CASSDSGGSGTEAFF. The CDR3 nucleotides read TGTGCCAGCAGCGATTCAGGGGGGTCAGGCACTGAAGCTTTCTTT.

The chain combines TRBV2 with TRBJ1-5, with TRBD1 matching 7 bases. V lost 7 bases, J lost 6 bases, and 6 bases stayed unmatched. Germline V lookup: CDR1 SNHLY, CDR2 FYNNEI. The CDR3 extends over 13 amino acids. CDR3 DNA sequence: TGTGCCAGCACCCAGGGGGTCAGTCAGCCCCAGCATTTT. Amino acids: CASTQGVSQPQHF. Drawing the rest from reference TRBV2 and TRBJ1-5, the complete variable domain is EPEVTQTPSHQVTQMGQEVILRCVPISNHLYFYWYRQILGQKVEFLVSFYNNEISEKSEIFDDQFSVERPDGSNFTLKIRSTKLEDSAMYFCASTQGVSQPQHFGDGTRLSIL.

This clone occurred a few times. The chain employs TRBV28 and TRBJ1-2, with D possibly being TRBD1 (6 bases). Deletions cut 10 bases from V and 4 bases from J, with 16 bases between. CDR3 size: 13 residues. The germline V gene has CDR1 MDHEN and CDR2 SYDVKM. The DNA of the CDR3 is TGTGCCACCTTACAGGGTCCTTTCTATGGCTACACCTTC. It encodes CATLQGPFYGYTF.

This rearrangement joins TRBV25-1 to TRBJ2-5; TRBD2 matches 7 bases. The CDR3 runs to 14 residues. Germline CDR1 is MGHDK and CDR2 is SYGVNS. The V and J ends lost 7 bases and 5 bases, in that order; junction bases with no gene match: 10. The CDR3: CASNSPGLRETQYF. Here the CDR3 DNA reads TGTGCCAGCAATTCCCCGGGACTACGGGAGACCCAGTACTTC.

The chain recombines TRBV30 with TRBJ2-5, with a possible D match to TRBD2 (6 bases). The J call may be wrong; the DNA end is better matched by TRBJ2-7. Germline CDR1 GTSNPN, CDR2 SVGIG (reference sequence). The CDR3 loop spans 16 amino acids. The chain's CDR3 is CAWSVRWRGASSEQYF. CDR3 bases: TGTGCCTGGAGTGTACGATGGAGGGGAGCGTCTAGCGAGCAGTACTTC.